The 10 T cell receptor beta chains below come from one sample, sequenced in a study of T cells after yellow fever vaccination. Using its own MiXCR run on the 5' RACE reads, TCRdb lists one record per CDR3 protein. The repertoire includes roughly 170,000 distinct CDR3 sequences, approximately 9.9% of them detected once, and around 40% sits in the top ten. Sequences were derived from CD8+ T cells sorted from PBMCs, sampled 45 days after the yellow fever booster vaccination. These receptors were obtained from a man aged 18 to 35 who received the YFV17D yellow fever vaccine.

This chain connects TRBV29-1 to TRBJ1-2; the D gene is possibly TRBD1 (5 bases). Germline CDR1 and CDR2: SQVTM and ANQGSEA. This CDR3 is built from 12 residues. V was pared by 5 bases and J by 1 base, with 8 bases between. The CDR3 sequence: CSVPGFNYGYTF. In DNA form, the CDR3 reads TGCAGCGTTCCAGGGTTTAACTATGGCTACACCTTC.

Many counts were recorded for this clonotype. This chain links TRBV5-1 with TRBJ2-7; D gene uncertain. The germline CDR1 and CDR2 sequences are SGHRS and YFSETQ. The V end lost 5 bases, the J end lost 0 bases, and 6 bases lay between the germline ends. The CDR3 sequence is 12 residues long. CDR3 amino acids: CASSQSSYEQYF. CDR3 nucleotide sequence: TGCGCCAGCAGTCAAAGCTCCTACGAGCAGTACTTC. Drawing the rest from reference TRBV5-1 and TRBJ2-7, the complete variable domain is KAGVTQTPRYLIKTRGQQVTLSCSPISGHRSVSWYQQTPGQGLQFLFEYFSETQRNKGNFPGRFSGRQFSNSRSEMNVSTLELGDSALYLCASSQSSYEQYFGPGTRLTVT.

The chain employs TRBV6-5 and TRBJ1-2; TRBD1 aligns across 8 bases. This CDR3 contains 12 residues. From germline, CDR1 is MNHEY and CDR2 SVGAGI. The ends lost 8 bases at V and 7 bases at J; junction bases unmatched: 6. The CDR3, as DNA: TGTGCCAGCCACAGGGGGACTGGTGGCTACACCTTC. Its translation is CASHRGTGGYTF.

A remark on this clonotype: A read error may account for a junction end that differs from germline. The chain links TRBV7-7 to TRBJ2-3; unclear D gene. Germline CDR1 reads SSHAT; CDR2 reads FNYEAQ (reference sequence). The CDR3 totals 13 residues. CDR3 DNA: TGTGCTAGCAGCTTCCTAGGCCCAGATACGCAGTATTTT. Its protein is CASSFLGPDTQYF.

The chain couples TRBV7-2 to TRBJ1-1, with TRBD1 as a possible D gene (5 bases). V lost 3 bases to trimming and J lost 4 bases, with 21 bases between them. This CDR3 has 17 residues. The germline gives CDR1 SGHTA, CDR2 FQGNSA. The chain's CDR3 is CASSFGARIAGGTEAFF. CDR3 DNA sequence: TGTGCCAGCAGCTTCGGGGCGAGGATCGCGGGGGGCACTGAAGCTTTCTTT.

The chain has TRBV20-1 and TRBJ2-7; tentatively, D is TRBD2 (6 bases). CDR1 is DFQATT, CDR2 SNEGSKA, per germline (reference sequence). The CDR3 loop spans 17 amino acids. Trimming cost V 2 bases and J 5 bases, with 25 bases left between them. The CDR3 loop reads CSARTTTLAAPRNEQYV. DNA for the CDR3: TGCAGTGCTAGAACGACTACCTTAGCGGCCCCCCGGAACGAGCAGTACGTC.

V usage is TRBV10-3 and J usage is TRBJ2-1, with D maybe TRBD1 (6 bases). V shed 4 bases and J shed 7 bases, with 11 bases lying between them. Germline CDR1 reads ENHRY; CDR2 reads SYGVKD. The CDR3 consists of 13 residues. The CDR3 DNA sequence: TGTGCCATCAGTGCCCGGACAGTTAATGAGCAGTTCTTC. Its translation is CAISARTVNEQFF.

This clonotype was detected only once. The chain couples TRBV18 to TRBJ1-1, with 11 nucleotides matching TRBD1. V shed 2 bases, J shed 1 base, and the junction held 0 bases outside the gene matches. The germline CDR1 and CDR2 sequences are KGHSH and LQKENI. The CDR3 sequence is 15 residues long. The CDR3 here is CASSPGQGANTEAFF. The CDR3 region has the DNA TGTGCCAGCTCACCAGGACAGGGGGCGAACACTGAAGCTTTCTTT.

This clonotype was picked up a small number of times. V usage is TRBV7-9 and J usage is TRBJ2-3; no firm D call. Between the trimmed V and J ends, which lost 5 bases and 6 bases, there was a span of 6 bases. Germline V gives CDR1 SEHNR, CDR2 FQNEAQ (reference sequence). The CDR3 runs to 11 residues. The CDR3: CASSLPDTQYF. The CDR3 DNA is TGTGCCAGCAGCCTCCCGGATACGCAGTATTTT.

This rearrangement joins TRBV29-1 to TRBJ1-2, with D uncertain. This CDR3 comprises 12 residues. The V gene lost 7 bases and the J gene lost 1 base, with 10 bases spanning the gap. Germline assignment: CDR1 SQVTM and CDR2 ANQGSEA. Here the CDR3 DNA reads TGCAGCGCGGGGAGTGATAACTATGGCTACACCTTC. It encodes CSAGSDNYGYTF.